The rows below give T cell receptor beta chains drawn from one sample of a study of blood T cell repertoires in COVID-19. Assay used: immunoSEQ multiplex PCR; TCRdb lists only in-frame clones, some missing. Here the sample spans a few hundred thousand clones, roughly 87% being singletons. The sample taken for sequencing was PBMCs or T cells enriched from blood (not recorded which). Receptors originate from a woman aged 25 to 45 who had recovered from COVID-19. The CDR3 runs from the conserved cysteine through the conserved F or W. The D gene is left open where the match is weak. Some rows mark clone size as missing; the rest say once, few, many or name a class of expanded clone.

j_call: TRBJ2-7
clone_size: NA
v_call: TRBV10-3
d_call: TRBD1
cdr3_nt: TGTGCCATCTCTGACAGGGCGAGATCCTACGAGCAGTACTTC
cdr3_aa: CAISDRARSYEQYF

j_call: TRBJ1-5
clone_size: NA
v_call: TRBV2
d_call: TRBD1
cdr3_nt: TGTGCCAGCCGACAGGGGATCGCTAGCAATCAGCCCCAGCATTTT
cdr3_aa: CASRQGIASNQPQHF

j_call: TRBJ1-2
clone_size: NA
v_call: TRBV2
d_call: TRBD1
cdr3_nt: TGTGCCAGCAGCCGACAGGGGTCCTATGGCTACACCTTC
cdr3_aa: CASSRQGSYGYTF

j_call: TRBJ2-1
clone_size: NA
v_call: TRBV27
d_call: TRBD2
cdr3_nt: TGTGCCAGCAGTTTTTCCGGGACTAGCAATTACAATGAGCAGTTCTTC
cdr3_aa: CASSFSGTSNYNEQFF

j_call: TRBJ1-1
clone_size: NA
v_call: TRBV5-4
d_call: NA
cdr3_nt: TGTGCCAGCAGCTTGGCAGGCAGAATGAACACTGAAGCTTTCTTT
cdr3_aa: CASSLAGRMNTEAFF

j_call: TRBJ1-1
clone_size: NA
v_call: TRBV5-1
d_call: TRBD1
cdr3_nt: TGCGCCAGCAGCTTGATTCAGGGGGACACTGAAGCTTTCTTT
cdr3_aa: CASSLIQGDTEAFF

j_call: TRBJ2-1
clone_size: NA
v_call: TRBV30
d_call: NA
cdr3_nt: TGTGCCTGGAGTGTATCCGGGGGATACAATGAGCAGTTCTTC
cdr3_aa: CAWSVSGGYNEQFF

j_call: TRBJ2-2
clone_size: NA
v_call: TRBV2
d_call: TRBD2
cdr3_nt: TGTGCCAGCAAGGGCTCAAGCGGGGGGTCCAACACCGGGGAGCTGTTTTTT
cdr3_aa: CASKGSSGGSNTGELFF

j_call: TRBJ2-1
clone_size: NA
v_call: TRBV5-1
d_call: NA
cdr3_nt: TGCGCCAGCAGCTTGATATCCGGGGAACACAATGAGCAGTTCTTC
cdr3_aa: CASSLISGEHNEQFF

j_call: TRBJ1-6
clone_size: NA
v_call: TRBV5-6
d_call: TRBD1
cdr3_nt: TGTGCCAGCAGCATTGACAGGGGACATAATTCACCCCTCCACTTT
cdr3_aa: CASSIDRGHNSPLHF

j_call: TRBJ1-3
clone_size: NA
v_call: TRBV19
d_call: TRBD1
cdr3_nt: TGTGCCAGTACCGAGGGGGCCTCTGGAAACACCATATATTTT
cdr3_aa: CASTEGASGNTIYF

j_call: TRBJ2-3
clone_size: NA
v_call: TRBV19
d_call: NA
cdr3_nt: TGTGCCAGTAGCCAAACCCGAGGTGATACGCAGTATTTT
cdr3_aa: CASSQTRGDTQYF

j_call: TRBJ2-1
clone_size: NA
v_call: TRBV24-1
d_call: NA
cdr3_nt: TGTGCCACCAGTGATGCGGTGACAGTAAATGAGCAGTTCTTC
cdr3_aa: CATSDAVTVNEQFF

j_call: TRBJ1-2
clone_size: NA
v_call: TRBV15
d_call: NA
cdr3_nt: TGTGCCACCAGCAGAGATGGAGGACAGATGGGTAATCTGAGGCATGGCTACACCTTC
cdr3_aa: CATSRDGGQMGNLRHGYTF

j_call: TRBJ1-1
clone_size: NA
v_call: TRBV5-4
d_call: NA
cdr3_nt: TGTGCCAGCAGCCAATTGGGGGGAGGCGGGGTGAACACTGAAGCTTTCTTT
cdr3_aa: CASSQLGGGGVNTEAFF

j_call: TRBJ2-1
clone_size: once
v_call: TRBV2
d_call: TRBD1
cdr3_nt: TGTGCCAGCAAGGGGGACAGGGGGCTTCTTGGGCTCAATGAGCAGTTCTTC
cdr3_aa: CASKGDRGLLGLNEQFF

j_call: TRBJ1-6
clone_size: NA
v_call: TRBV6-6
d_call: TRBD1
cdr3_nt: TGTGCCAGCACCCCGTCCCCCAGGGGGAGTTCACCCCTCCACTTT
cdr3_aa: CASTPSPRGSSPLHF

j_call: TRBJ2-5
clone_size: NA
v_call: TRBV10-1
d_call: NA
cdr3_nt: TGCGCCAGCAGTGAGTCGGGGCAGGCCAAGACCCAGTACTTC
cdr3_aa: CASSESGQAKTQYF

j_call: TRBJ1-1
clone_size: NA
v_call: TRBV18
d_call: NA
cdr3_nt: TGTGCCAGCTCACCGCGGAACACTGAAGCTTTCTTT
cdr3_aa: CASSPRNTEAFF

j_call: TRBJ2-1
clone_size: NA
v_call: TRBV28
d_call: TRBD1
cdr3_nt: TGTGCCAGCAGCCCGACAGGGGGCGGGTCTGAGCAGTTCTTC
cdr3_aa: CASSPTGGGSEQFF

j_call: TRBJ2-7
clone_size: NA
v_call: TRBV7-7
d_call: TRBD1
cdr3_nt: TGTGCCAGCAGTTTGGGACAGGGGAGCTCCTACGAGCAGTACTTC
cdr3_aa: CASSLGQGSSYEQYF